Below are 18 T cell receptor beta chains sequenced from a single sample in a study of T cell repertoires in cytomegalovirus infection (dated by TCRdb to between 2019 and 2020). Sequencer: Illumina HiSeq 1500. TCRdb reprocessed the public reads (quality trimming at Q25 with fastp, clone calling with MiXCR) and kept in-frame beta chains. Rows matching on CDR3 protein sequence are summarized as one entry with the most common DNA and genes. This sample is represented by about 360,000 distinct CDR3 sequences; around 18% of them were singletons. Jointly, the top ten make up 8.7% of the sample. Sequencing was performed on PBMCs. The receptors shown here come from a human donor in good health (CMV status not recorded). Some clones in this sample may be carry-over from other donors' samples.

The rearrangement joins TRBV7-9 to TRBJ2-3, with no clear D. This CDR3 is 13 amino acids long. Between the trimmed V and J ends, which lost 1 base and 6 bases, there was a span of 8 bases. Germline V gene sequence: CDR1 SEHNR, CDR2 FQNEAQ (reference sequence). The DNA of the CDR3 is TGTGCCAGCAGCTTAGGAGAGGAGGATACGCAGTATTTT. Translation gives CASSLGEEDTQYF.

In this sample, this clonotype turned up many times. The chain is built from TRBV10-3 and TRBJ2-3; 9 nucleotides match TRBD1. Per germline, CDR1 ENHRY and CDR2 SYGVKD. V shed 6 bases, J shed 2 bases, and the junction held 6 bases outside the gene matches. The CDR3 totals 15 residues. Here the CDR3 DNA reads TGTGCCATCAGAAAGGACAGGGGACCCACAGATACGCAGTATTTT. This translates into CAIRKDRGPTDTQYF.

This clonotype was counted many times. V usage is TRBV7-9 and J usage is TRBJ2-3; D might be TRBD2 (6 bases). Germline loops: CDR1 SEHNR, CDR2 FQNEAQ (reference sequence). The CDR3 runs 16 residues. V lost 5 bases and J lost 0, with 15 bases in between. The CDR3 DNA follows: TGTGCCAGCAGCCCAACCGGGGGAGAAAGCACAGATACGCAGTATTTT. Translating gives CASSPTGGESTDTQYF.

The genes are TRBV28 and TRBJ1-2; 7 bases are shared with TRBD1. V gave up 5 bases and J gave up 2 bases; unmatched junction bases: 8. CDR1 and CDR2 (germline): MDHEN, SYDVKM. This CDR3 region has 15 residues. The CDR3 sequence: CASSRGQLPNYGYTF. In nucleotides, the CDR3 is TGTGCCAGCAGTCGGGGACAGCTACCCAACTATGGCTACACCTTC.

This clonotype was seen more than once but under ten times. The rearrangement links TRBV2 to TRBJ2-7; D is perhaps TRBD1 (6 bases). Germline-derived CDR1 and CDR2 are SNHLY and FYNNEI. V lost 6 bases, J lost 2 bases, and 14 bases lay in between. The CDR3 has 14 amino acids. CDR3 in amino acids: CASSLQGNPYEQYF. CDR3 DNA sequence: TGTGCCAGCAGCCTACAGGGAAACCCCTACGAGCAGTACTTC.

This clonotype was observed many times. The chain is built from TRBV7-9 and TRBJ2-3; TRBD2 is a possible D gene (6 bases). Per the germline V gene, CDR1 is SEHNR and CDR2 is FQNEAQ (reference sequence). The CDR3 extends over 15 amino acids. Trimming pared 5 bases from V and 2 bases from J, leaving 14 bases between. The chain's CDR3 is CASSPNSGLTDTQYF. Here the CDR3 DNA reads TGTGCCAGCAGCCCCAATAGCGGCCTCACAGATACGCAGTATTTT.

The rearrangement links TRBV3-1 to TRBJ1-6, with 8 bases aligning to TRBD1. There are 14 residues in the CDR3. Germline CDR1 is LGHDT and CDR2 is YNNKEL (reference sequence). Trimming removed 1 base from V and 10 bases from J; junction bases left unmatched: 3. DNA of the CDR3: TGTGCCAGCAGCCAAGCCAGGGGGCTCTCACCCCTCCACTTT. Its protein product is CASSQARGLSPLHF.

The V call is TRBV5-5, the J call TRBJ1-6; D might be TRBD1 (5 bases). Germline V gives CDR1 SGHKS, CDR2 YYEKEE (reference sequence). The CDR3 runs to 16 residues. Trimming cost V 0 bases and J 7 bases, with 14 bases left between them. CDR3 residues: CASSLAPRGINSPLHF. In nucleotides, the CDR3 is TGTGCCAGCAGCTTGGCCCCCCGGGGGATCAATTCACCCCTCCACTTT.

This clonotype was found a few times. The chain combines TRBV27 with TRBJ1-2; 7 nucleotides line up with TRBD1. The CDR3 covers 12 residues. The germline V gene has CDR1 MNHEY and CDR2 SMNVEV (reference sequence). V dropped 8 bases and J dropped 11; count of bases not matched to a gene: 11. CDR3 coding DNA: TGTGCCAGCTCAGGGGGTGGACTTGGGTACACCTTC. It yields the protein CASSGGGLGYTF.

Many counts were recorded for this clonotype. This chain connects TRBV7-9 to TRBJ1-6; D unresolved. The germline V gene has CDR1 SEHNR and CDR2 FQNEAQ (reference sequence). This CDR3 spans 12 amino acids. Trimming pared 1 base from V and 10 bases from J, leaving 5 bases between. The CDR3: CASSLGGSPLHF. The CDR3 nucleotides are TGTGCCAGCAGCTTAGGGGGATCACCCCTCCACTTT.

This clonotype has more than one count but fewer than ten. This chain links TRBV27 with TRBJ1-4, with D tentatively TRBD1 (5 bases). Germline assignment: CDR1 MNHEY and CDR2 SMNVEV (reference sequence). The CDR3 sequence is 16 residues long. Trimming pared 6 bases from V and 8 bases from J, leaving 22 bases between. DNA for the CDR3: TGTGCCAGCAGCCCCGGGGGGGGTCTGGCGGCCGAAAAACTGTTTTTT. Translation: CASSPGGGLAAEKLFF.

This clonotype came up a few times. V is TRBV7-2 and J is TRBJ2-1, with D hard to call. Germline lookup yields CDR1 SGHTA and CDR2 FQGNSA. Trimming cost V 0 bases and J 8 bases, with 5 bases left between them. The CDR3 sequence is 12 residues long. The CDR3, as DNA: TGTGCCAGCAGCTTAGCGTACTATGAGCAGTTCTTC. Protein: CASSLAYYEQFF.

This clonotype was observed at least ten times. The chain links TRBV7-2 to TRBJ1-6; possibly TRBD1 for D (5 bases). The CDR3 runs 15 residues. The germline V and J ends were trimmed by 5 bases and 7 bases, with 15 bases remaining between them. The germline CDR1 and CDR2 sequences are SGHTA and FQGNSA. CDR3 DNA: TGTGCCAGCAGCCGGGGACGGGCTGCAAATTCACCCCTCCACTTT. It codes for CASSRGRAANSPLHF.

The gene calls are TRBV19 and TRBJ2-1; 7 bases fit TRBD2. The germline gives CDR1 LNHDA, CDR2 SQIVND (reference sequence). The V and J ends lost 6 bases and 6 bases, in that order; junction bases with no gene match: 11. The CDR3 is 15 amino acids. The CDR3 region has the DNA TGTGCCAGTAGGCGAGCGGGAAGGAATGTCAATGAGCAGTTCTTC. Protein sequence: CASRRAGRNVNEQFF.

The chain combines TRBV11-2 with TRBJ1-2, with no clear D. The V end was cut by 7 bases, the J end by 7 bases, with 16 bases between. CDR1 is SGHAT, CDR2 FQNNGV, per germline. This CDR3 has 13 residues. CDR3 loop: CASTPGGVRGYTF. The CDR3 DNA reads TGTGCCAGCACCCCTGGCGGGGTGCGTGGCTACACCTTC. The full variable domain, rest sourced from reference TRBV11-2 and TRBJ1-2, is EAGVAQSPRYKIIEKRQSVAFWCNPISGHATLYWYQQILGQGPKLLIQFQNNGVVDDSQLPKDRFSAERLKGVDSTLKIQPAKLEDSAVYLCASTPGGVRGYTFGSGTRLTVV.

This clonotype was seen ten or more times. The V and J genes are TRBV7-2 and TRBJ2-7, with 8 nucleotides matching TRBD2. Per germline, CDR1 SGHTA and CDR2 FQGNSA. The trim removed 3 bases at V and 12 bases at J, leaving 10 bases unmatched. The CDR3 is 13 residues long. DNA of the CDR3: TGTGCCAGCAGCTTTGGTGGACTAGCTTCCTTGTACTTC. This encodes CASSFGGLASLYF.

In this sample, this clonotype turned up a few times. The chain combines TRBV27 with TRBJ2-7; D gene unclear. With 3 bases removed from V and 5 bases from J, the gap between germline ends came to 14 bases. The CDR3 extends over 14 amino acids. Germline loops: CDR1 MNHEY, CDR2 SMNVEV (reference sequence). Here the CDR3 DNA reads TGTGCCAGCAGTTTGGTGGGATGGGTCAACGAGCAGTACTTC. Protein product: CASSLVGWVNEQYF.

This sequence joins TRBV12-3 or TRBV12-4 and TRBJ1-5, with D possibly matching TRBD1 (6 bases). The V gene lost 0 bases and the J gene lost 5 bases, with 11 bases spanning the gap. The CDR3 spans 15 residues. Here the CDR3 DNA reads TGTGCCAGCAGTTTAGCGGGGGGCCCTTATCAGCCCCAGCATTTT. It specifies CASSLAGGPYQPQHF.